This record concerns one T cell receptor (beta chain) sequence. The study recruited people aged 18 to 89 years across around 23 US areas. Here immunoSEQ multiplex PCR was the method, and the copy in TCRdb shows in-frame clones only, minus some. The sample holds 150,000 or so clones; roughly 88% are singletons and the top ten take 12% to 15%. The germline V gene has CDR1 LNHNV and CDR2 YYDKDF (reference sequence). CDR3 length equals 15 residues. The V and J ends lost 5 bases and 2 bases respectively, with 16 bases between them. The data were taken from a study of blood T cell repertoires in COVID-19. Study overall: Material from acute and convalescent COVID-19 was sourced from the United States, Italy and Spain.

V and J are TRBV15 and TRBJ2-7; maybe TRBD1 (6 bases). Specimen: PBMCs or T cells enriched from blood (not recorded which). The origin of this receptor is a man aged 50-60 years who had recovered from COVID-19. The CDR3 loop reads CATSGRDTKAYEQYF. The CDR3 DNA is TGTGCCACCAGCGGCCGGGACACCAAAGCCTACGAGCAGTACTTC. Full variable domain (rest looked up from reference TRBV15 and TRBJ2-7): DAMVIQNPRYQVTQFGKPVTLSCSQTLNHNVMYWYQQKSSQAPKLLFHYYDKDFNNEADTPDNFQSRRPNTSFCFLDIRSPGLGDTAMYLCATSGRDTKAYEQYFGPGTRLTVT.